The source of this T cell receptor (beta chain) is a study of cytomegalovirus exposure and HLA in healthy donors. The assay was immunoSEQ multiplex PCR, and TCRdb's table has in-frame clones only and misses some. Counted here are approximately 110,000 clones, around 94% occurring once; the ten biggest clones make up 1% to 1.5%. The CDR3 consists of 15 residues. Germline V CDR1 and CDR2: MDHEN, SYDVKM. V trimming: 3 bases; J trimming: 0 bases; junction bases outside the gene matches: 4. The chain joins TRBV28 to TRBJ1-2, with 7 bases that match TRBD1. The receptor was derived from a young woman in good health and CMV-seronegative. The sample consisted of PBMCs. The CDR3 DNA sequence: TGTGCCAGCAGTTTCCAGGGGGACGCTAACTATGGCTACACCTTC. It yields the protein CASSFQGDANYGYTF.